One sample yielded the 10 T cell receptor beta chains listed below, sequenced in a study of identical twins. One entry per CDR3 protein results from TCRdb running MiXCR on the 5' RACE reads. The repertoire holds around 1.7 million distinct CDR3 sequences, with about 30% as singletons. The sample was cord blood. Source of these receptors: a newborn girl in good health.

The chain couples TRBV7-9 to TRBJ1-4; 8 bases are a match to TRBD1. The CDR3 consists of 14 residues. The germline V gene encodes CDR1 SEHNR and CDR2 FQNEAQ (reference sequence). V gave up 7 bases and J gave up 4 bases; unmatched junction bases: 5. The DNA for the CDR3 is TGTGCCAGCATGATCGACAGGGGTAATGAAAAACTGTTTTTT. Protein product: CASMIDRGNEKLFF.

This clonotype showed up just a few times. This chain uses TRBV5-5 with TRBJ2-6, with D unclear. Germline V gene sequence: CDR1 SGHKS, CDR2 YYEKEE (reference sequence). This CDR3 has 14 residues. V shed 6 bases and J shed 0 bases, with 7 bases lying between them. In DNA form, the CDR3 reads TGTGCCAGCATGGTTCCCTCTGGGGCCAACGTCCTGACTTTC. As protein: CASMVPSGANVLTF.

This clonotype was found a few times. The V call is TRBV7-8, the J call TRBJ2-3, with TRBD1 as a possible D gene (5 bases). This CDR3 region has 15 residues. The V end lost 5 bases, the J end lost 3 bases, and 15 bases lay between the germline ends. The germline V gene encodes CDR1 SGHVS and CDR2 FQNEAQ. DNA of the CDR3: TGTGCCAGCAGCCCGTTCCAGGGATTTACAGATACGCAGTATTTT. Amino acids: CASSPFQGFTDTQYF. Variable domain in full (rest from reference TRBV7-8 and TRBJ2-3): GAGVSQSPRYKVAKRGQDVALRCDPISGHVSLFWYQQALGQGPEFLTYFQNEAQLDKSGLPSDRFFAERPEGSVSTLKIQRTQQEDSAVYLCASSPFQGFTDTQYFGPGTRLTVL.

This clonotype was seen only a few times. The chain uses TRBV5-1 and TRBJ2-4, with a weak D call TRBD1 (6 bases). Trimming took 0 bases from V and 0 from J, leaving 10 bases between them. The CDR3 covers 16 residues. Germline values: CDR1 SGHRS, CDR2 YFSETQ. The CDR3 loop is CASSLEQGVAKNIQYF. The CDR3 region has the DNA TGCGCCAGCAGCTTGGAACAGGGAGTAGCCAAAAACATTCAGTACTTC. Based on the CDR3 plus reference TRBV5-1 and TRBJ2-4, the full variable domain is KAGVTQTPRYLIKTRGQQVTLSCSPISGHRSVSWYQQTPGQGLQFLFEYFSETQRNKGNFPGRFSGRQFSNSRSEMNVSTLELGDSALYLCASSLEQGVAKNIQYFGAGTRLSVL.

The CDR3 coding sequence is TGCAGTGCGGGTAGGGTACGCACTGAAGCTTTCTTT. Residues: CSAGRVRTEAFF. The J gene is TRBJ1-1, the V gene TRBV20-1, with D hard to call. The CDR3 runs 12 residues. V was trimmed by 6 bases and J by 4 bases, leaving 12 bases between them. Looked up from germline, CDR1 is DFQATT and CDR2 is SNEGSKA (reference sequence).

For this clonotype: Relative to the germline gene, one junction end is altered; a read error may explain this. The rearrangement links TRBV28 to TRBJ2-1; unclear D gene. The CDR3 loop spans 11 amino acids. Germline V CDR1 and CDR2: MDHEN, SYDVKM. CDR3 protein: CTSSSQNEQFF. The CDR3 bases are TGTACCAGCAGTTCGCAGAATGAGCAGTTCTTC.

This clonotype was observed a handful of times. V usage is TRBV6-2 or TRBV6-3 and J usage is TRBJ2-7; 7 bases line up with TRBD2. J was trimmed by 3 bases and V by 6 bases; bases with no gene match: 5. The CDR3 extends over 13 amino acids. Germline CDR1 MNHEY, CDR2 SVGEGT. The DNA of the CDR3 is TGTGCCAGCAGCCCGCGGGGGATCTACGAGCAGTACTTC. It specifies CASSPRGIYEQYF.

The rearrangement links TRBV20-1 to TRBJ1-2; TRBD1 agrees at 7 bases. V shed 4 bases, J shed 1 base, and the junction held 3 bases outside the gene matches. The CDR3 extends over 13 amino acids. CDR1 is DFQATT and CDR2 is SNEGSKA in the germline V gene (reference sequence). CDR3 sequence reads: CSAIRQGNYGYTF. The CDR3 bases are TGCAGTGCTATCCGACAGGGTAACTATGGCTACACCTTC.

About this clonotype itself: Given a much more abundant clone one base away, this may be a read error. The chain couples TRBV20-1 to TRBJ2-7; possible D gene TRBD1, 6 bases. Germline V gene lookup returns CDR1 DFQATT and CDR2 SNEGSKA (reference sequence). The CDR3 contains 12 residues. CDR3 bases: TGCAGTGGACGACAGGATCTCTACGGGCAGTACTTC. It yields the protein CSGRQDLYGQYF.

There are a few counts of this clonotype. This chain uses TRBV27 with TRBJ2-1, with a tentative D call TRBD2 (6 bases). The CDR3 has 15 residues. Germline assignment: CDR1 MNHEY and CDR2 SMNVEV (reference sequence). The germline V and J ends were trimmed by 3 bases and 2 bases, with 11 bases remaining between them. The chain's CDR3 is CASSFGLATYNEQFF. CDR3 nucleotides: TGTGCCAGCAGTTTCGGGCTAGCGACCTACAATGAGCAGTTCTTC.